A selection of T cell receptor beta chains follows, all from one sample in a study of long-term antiretroviral therapy in people with HIV. The table came from immunoSEQ multiplex PCR; TCRdb's copy has only in-frame clones and leaves some out. The table has 20,000 to 30,000 clones, 84% seen once. Sequencing used unsorted PBMCs, obtained 3 years after starting antiretroviral therapy. Every receptor here comes from a man in his fifties with HIV. Both conserved end residues are part of each CDR3. D genes are given only for firm matches. Size is stated for part of the rows, as once, few or many counts, or as a class when the clone is expanded.

abundance: -; d_gene: -; v_gene: TRBV6-5; j_gene: TRBJ2-3; CDR3aa: CASSSSWRGGTDTQYF; CDR3nt: TGTGCCAGCAGTTCCTCTTGGCGGGGTGGGACAGATACGCAGTATTTT
abundance: once; d_gene: -; v_gene: TRBV18; j_gene: TRBJ1-3; CDR3aa: CASSPLQGSTSGNTIYF; CDR3nt: TGTGCCAGCTCACCCTTACAGGGTTCTACCTCTGGAAACACCATATATTTT
abundance: -; d_gene: -; v_gene: TRBV6-1; j_gene: TRBJ1-2; CDR3aa: CASSGPAGSYTF; CDR3nt: TGTGCCAGCAGTGGCCCGGCAGGGAGCTACACCTTC
abundance: -; d_gene: -; v_gene: TRBV5-8; j_gene: TRBJ1-1; CDR3aa: CASSLAPREAFF; CDR3nt: TGTGCCAGCAGCCTGGCCCCCCGGGAAGCTTTCTTT
abundance: -; d_gene: -; v_gene: TRBV5-1; j_gene: TRBJ2-1; CDR3aa: CASSLEGTLRGNEQFF; CDR3nt: TGCGCCAGCAGCTTGGAGGGGACTCTTAGGGGCAATGAGCAGTTCTTC
abundance: -; d_gene: TRBD2; v_gene: TRBV11-2; j_gene: TRBJ2-1; CDR3aa: CASSSGLAGGWTYNEQFF; CDR3nt: TGTGCCAGCAGCTCGGGACTAGCGGGAGGGTGGACGTACAATGAGCAGTTCTTC
abundance: -; d_gene: -; v_gene: TRBV30; j_gene: TRBJ1-1; CDR3aa: CAWRPLVAEAFF; CDR3nt: TGTGCCTGGAGGCCACTAGTAGCTGAAGCTTTCTTT
abundance: -; d_gene: TRBD2; v_gene: TRBV7-3; j_gene: TRBJ2-3; CDR3aa: CASSPGTSGGAGDTQYF; CDR3nt: TGTGCCAGCAGCCCCGGGACTAGCGGGGGGGCTGGAGATACGCAGTATTTT
abundance: -; d_gene: -; v_gene: TRBV4-1; j_gene: TRBJ1-2; CDR3aa: CASSQVPNYGYTF; CDR3nt: TGCGCCAGCAGCCAAGTCCCTAACTATGGCTACACCTTC
abundance: -; d_gene: -; v_gene: TRBV9; j_gene: TRBJ2-7; CDR3aa: CASSVGGSDEQYF; CDR3nt: TGTGCCAGCAGCGTGGGGGGCAGCGACGAGCAGTACTTC
abundance: -; d_gene: -; v_gene: TRBV28; j_gene: TRBJ1-5; CDR3aa: CASSSPQGYSNQPQHF; CDR3nt: TGTGCCAGCAGTTCTCCACAGGGTTATAGCAATCAGCCCCAGCATTTT
abundance: -; d_gene: -; v_gene: TRBV28; j_gene: TRBJ1-5; CDR3aa: CASSYAGDASNQPQHF; CDR3nt: TGTGCCAGCAGTTATGCAGGGGACGCTAGCAATCAGCCCCAGCATTTT
abundance: -; d_gene: TRBD1; v_gene: TRBV6-5; j_gene: TRBJ1-3; CDR3aa: CASSTGQHSGNTIYF; CDR3nt: TGTGCCAGCAGTACGGGACAGCACTCTGGAAACACCATATATTTT
abundance: -; d_gene: TRBD1; v_gene: TRBV25-1; j_gene: TRBJ1-2; CDR3aa: CASSVSGGGLGYTF; CDR3nt: TGTGCCAGCAGTGTTTCAGGGGGCGGTCTTGGCTACACCTTC
abundance: -; d_gene: TRBD2; v_gene: TRBV5-1; j_gene: TRBJ2-2; CDR3aa: CASSLNGRRTGELFF; CDR3nt: TGCGCCAGCAGTCTGAACGGGAGGCGCACCGGGGAGCTGTTTTTT
abundance: -; d_gene: TRBD1; v_gene: TRBV5-5; j_gene: TRBJ1-6; CDR3aa: CASSPRQGGNSPLHF; CDR3nt: TGTGCCAGCAGCCCTAGACAGGGAGGAAATTCACCCCTCCACTTT
abundance: -; d_gene: -; v_gene: TRBV30; j_gene: TRBJ1-5; CDR3aa: CAWSVGSGNQPQHF; CDR3nt: TGTGCCTGGAGTGTGGGGTCCGGCAATCAGCCCCAGCATTTT
abundance: few; d_gene: TRBD1; v_gene: TRBV10-1; j_gene: TRBJ2-7; CDR3aa: CASSDHQTGAPYEQYF; CDR3nt: TGCGCCAGCAGTGACCATCAGACAGGGGCGCCCTACGAGCAGTACTTC
abundance: once; d_gene: TRBD2; v_gene: TRBV5-4; j_gene: TRBJ2-7; CDR3aa: CASSHDAGGVDEQYF; CDR3nt: TGTGCCAGCAGCCACGACGCGGGGGGCGTAGACGAGCAGTACTTC
abundance: -; d_gene: TRBD2; v_gene: TRBV25-1; j_gene: TRBJ2-1; CDR3aa: CASSDLTSGVYNEQFF; CDR3nt: TGTGCCAGCAGTGACTTGACTAGCGGGGTCTACAATGAGCAGTTCTTC
abundance: few; d_gene: -; v_gene: TRBV27; j_gene: TRBJ2-7; CDR3aa: CASKDRTNGEQYF; CDR3nt: TGTGCCAGCAAAGACAGGACAAACGGCGAGCAGTACTTC
abundance: -; d_gene: -; v_gene: TRBV2; j_gene: TRBJ2-1; CDR3aa: CASRNGVEQFF; CDR3nt: TGTGCCAGCCGGAATGGGGTTGAGCAGTTCTTC
abundance: -; d_gene: TRBD2; v_gene: TRBV5-1; j_gene: TRBJ2-3; CDR3aa: CASSLTSGIDTQYF; CDR3nt: TGCGCCAGCAGCCTGACTAGCGGTATAGATACGCAGTATTTT
abundance: once; d_gene: -; v_gene: TRBV4-1; j_gene: TRBJ1-5; CDR3aa: CASSPQDNQPQHF; CDR3nt: TGCGCCAGCAGCCCTCAAGATAATCAGCCCCAGCATTTT
abundance: -; d_gene: -; v_gene: TRBV6-5; j_gene: TRBJ2-7; CDR3aa: CASSYSGGNEGQYF; CDR3nt: TGTGCCAGCAGTTACTCTGGAGGAAACGAGGGGCAGTACTTC
abundance: once; d_gene: TRBD1; v_gene: TRBV19; j_gene: TRBJ2-1; CDR3aa: CASTPDRETYNEQFF; CDR3nt: TGTGCCAGTACTCCCGACAGGGAGACCTACAATGAGCAGTTCTTC
abundance: -; d_gene: TRBD1; v_gene: TRBV5-5; j_gene: TRBJ2-4; CDR3aa: CASSFGQGIDIQYF; CDR3nt: TGTGCCAGCAGCTTCGGACAGGGGATAGACATTCAGTACTTC
abundance: -; d_gene: -; v_gene: TRBV5-1; j_gene: TRBJ2-1; CDR3aa: CASSLVGALELNEQFF; CDR3nt: TGCGCCAGCAGCTTGGTGGGAGCACTAGAATTAAATGAGCAGTTCTTC
abundance: -; d_gene: -; v_gene: TRBV6-6; j_gene: TRBJ2-1; CDR3aa: CASSPGPRRDEQFF; CDR3nt: TGTGCCAGCAGTCCGGGCCCCCGGAGGGATGAGCAGTTCTTC
abundance: -; d_gene: -; v_gene: TRBV29-1; j_gene: TRBJ2-7; CDR3aa: CSAQGYEQYF; CDR3nt: TGCAGCGCCCAAGGTTACGAGCAGTACTTC
abundance: -; d_gene: -; v_gene: TRBV27; j_gene: TRBJ1-5; CDR3aa: CASSPQVPGQPQHF; CDR3nt: TGTGCCAGCAGTCCACAGGTCCCGGGTCAGCCCCAGCATTTT
abundance: -; d_gene: -; v_gene: TRBV28; j_gene: TRBJ1-5; CDR3aa: CASSLGGDQPQHF; CDR3nt: TGTGCCAGCAGTTTAGGGGGTGATCAGCCCCAGCATTTT
abundance: -; d_gene: -; v_gene: TRBV19; j_gene: TRBJ1-1; CDR3aa: CASTLRAGSTEAFF; CDR3nt: TGTGCCAGTACCCTGCGGGCAGGGTCCACTGAAGCTTTCTTT
abundance: few; d_gene: TRBD2; v_gene: TRBV6-5; j_gene: TRBJ2-1; CDR3aa: CASSRLAGGYNEQFF; CDR3nt: TGTGCCAGCAGCCGACTAGCGGGAGGGTACAATGAGCAGTTCTTC
abundance: -; d_gene: -; v_gene: TRBV11-2; j_gene: TRBJ2-7; CDR3aa: CASSLDGGEQYF; CDR3nt: TGTGCCAGCAGCTTAGATGGCGGCGAGCAGTACTTC
abundance: -; d_gene: -; v_gene: TRBV5-5; j_gene: TRBJ1-6; CDR3aa: CASSTGGTGAPLHF; CDR3nt: TGTGCCAGCTCCACGGGAGGGACGGGGGCACCCCTCCACTTT